The T cell receptor (beta chain) under discussion was sequenced for a study of CD8+ T cells in alopecia areata. The treatment denotes: oral pan-JAK inhibitor, 5-10 mg twice daily. With 4 bases removed from V and 4 bases from J, the gap between germline ends came to 28 bases. The V gene's germline CDR1 is SQVTM and CDR2 ANQGSEA. The CDR3 runs to 18 residues. Reverse transcribed after extraction, RNA yielded cDNA as the sequencing template. The assay was immunoSEQ multiplex PCR, and TCRdb's table has in-frame clones only and misses some. The table records about 120,000 clones, about 59% of them present only once. This clone was picked up a small number of times.

This TCR was recovered from a human donor with alopecia areata. The material sequenced was CD4+ T cells sorted from blood, taken at week 4, from a patient treated with tofacitinib. V and J are TRBV29-1 and TRBJ2-5; tentatively, D is TRBD2 (9 bases). The CDR3 coding sequence is TGCAGCGTTGGATCCCGGACAGGGAGAGCGGGAGGCGCAGAGACCCAGTACTTC. It yields the protein CSVGSRTGRAGGAETQYF.